The following is a TCR beta chain sequence with its context. This entry belongs to a study of blood T cells in healthy people across ages. Next came a second PCR, run for about 7 to 12 cycles, which used a sample-barcoded 5' primer along with a J-beta primer mix. TCRdb reprocessed the 5' RACE reads with MiXCR, giving one entry per CDR3 protein. Here the sample spans around 800,000 distinct CDR3 sequences, around 42% being singletons. CDR3 size: 15 residues. Between the trimmed V and J ends, which lost 0 bases and 1 base, there was a span of 10 bases. The germline gives CDR1 DFQATT, CDR2 SNEGSKA (reference sequence).

The chain has TRBV20-1 and TRBJ1-5; D call uncertain. This TCR came from a man aged 55 to 69 in good health. The specimen sequenced was blood. In DNA, the CDR3 is TGCAGTGCTAGAGATTCTGAGGGCAGCAATCAGCCCCAGCATTTT. As protein: CSARDSEGSNQPQHF.